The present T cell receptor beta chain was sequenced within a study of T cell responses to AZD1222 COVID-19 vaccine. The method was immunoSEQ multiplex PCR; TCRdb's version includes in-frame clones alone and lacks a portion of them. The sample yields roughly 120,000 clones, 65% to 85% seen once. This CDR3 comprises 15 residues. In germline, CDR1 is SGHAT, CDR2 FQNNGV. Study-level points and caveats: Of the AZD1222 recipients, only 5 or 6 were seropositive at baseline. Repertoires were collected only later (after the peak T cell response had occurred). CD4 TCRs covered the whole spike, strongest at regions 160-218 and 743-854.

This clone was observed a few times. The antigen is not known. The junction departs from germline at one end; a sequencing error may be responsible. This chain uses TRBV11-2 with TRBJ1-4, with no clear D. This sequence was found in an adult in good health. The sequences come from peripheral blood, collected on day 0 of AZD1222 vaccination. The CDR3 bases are TGTGCCAGCAGCTTAGAGACTTCCCGGCCCGAAAAGCTGTTTTTT. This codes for CASSLETSRPEKLFF.